This T cell receptor beta chain appears in the sequencing data of a study of blood T cell repertoires in COVID-19. Assay: immunoSEQ multiplex PCR; the TCRdb copy retains only in-frame clones and omits some. Here the sample spans about 230,000 clones, over 70% being singletons. Germline lookup yields CDR1 SGHRS and CDR2 YFSETQ. The CDR3 loop spans 19 amino acids. The V gene end was trimmed by 4 bases and the J gene end by 2 bases; junction bases not matched to a gene: 18. Material for sequencing was peripheral blood. This TCR derives from a man aged 35 to 55 with acute or convalescent COVID-19. The chain uses TRBV5-1 and TRBJ1-3, with TRBD1 matching 7 bases. The CDR3 is CASSPTLAGTVGAGNTIYF. DNA for the CDR3: TGCGCCAGCAGCCCCACTTTAGCTGGGACAGTCGGGGCTGGAAACACCATATATTTT.